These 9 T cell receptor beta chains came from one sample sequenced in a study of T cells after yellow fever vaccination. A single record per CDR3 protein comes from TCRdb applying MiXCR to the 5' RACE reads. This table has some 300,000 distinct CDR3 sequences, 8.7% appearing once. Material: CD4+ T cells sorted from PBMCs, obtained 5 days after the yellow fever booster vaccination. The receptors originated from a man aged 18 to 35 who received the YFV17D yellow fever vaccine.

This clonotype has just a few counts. As DNA, the CDR3 is TGTGCCAGCAGCCCAGGGGCCTGGAACACTGAAGCTTTCTTT. It translates to CASSPGAWNTEAFF. J is TRBJ1-1 and V is TRBV7-9; D is possibly TRBD1 (6 bases). V was pared by 5 bases and J by 1 base, with 11 bases between. CDR1 SEHNR and CDR2 FQNEAQ come from the germline V gene (reference sequence). The CDR3 runs to 14 residues.

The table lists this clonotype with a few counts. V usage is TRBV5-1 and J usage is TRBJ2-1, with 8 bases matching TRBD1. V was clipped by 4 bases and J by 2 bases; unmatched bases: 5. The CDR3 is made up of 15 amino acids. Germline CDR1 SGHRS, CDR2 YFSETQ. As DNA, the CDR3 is TGCGCCAGCAGCATCGGGACAGGCACCTACAATGAGCAGTTCTTC. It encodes CASSIGTGTYNEQFF.

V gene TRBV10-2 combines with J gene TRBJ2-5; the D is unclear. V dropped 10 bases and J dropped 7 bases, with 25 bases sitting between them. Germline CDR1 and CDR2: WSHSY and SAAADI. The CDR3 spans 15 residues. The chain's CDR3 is CATSGVLSLLGTQYF. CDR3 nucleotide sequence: TGCGCCACGTCTGGGGTATTATCGTTATTGGGGACCCAGTACTTC.

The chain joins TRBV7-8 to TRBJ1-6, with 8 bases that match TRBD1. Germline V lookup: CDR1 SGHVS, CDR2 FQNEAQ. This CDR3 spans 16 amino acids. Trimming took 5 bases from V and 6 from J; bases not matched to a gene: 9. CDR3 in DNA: TGTGCCAGCAGCCGACAAATCGACAGGGGTAATTCACCCCTCCACTTT. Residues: CASSRQIDRGNSPLHF.

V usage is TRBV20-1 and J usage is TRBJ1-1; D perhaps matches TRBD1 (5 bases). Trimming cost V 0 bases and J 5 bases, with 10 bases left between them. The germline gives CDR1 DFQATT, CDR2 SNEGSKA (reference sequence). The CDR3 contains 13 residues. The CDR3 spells CSARDRVVTEAFF. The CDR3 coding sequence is TGCAGTGCTAGAGACAGGGTTGTTACTGAAGCTTTCTTT.

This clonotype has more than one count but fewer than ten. The CDR3 DNA follows: TGTGCCAGCAGCCCCAGGGTGGAGAATGAAAAACTGTTTTTT. Amino acid sequence: CASSPRVENEKLFF. The chain combines TRBV7-9 with TRBJ1-4; a possible D gene is TRBD1 (5 bases). In germline, CDR1 is SEHNR, CDR2 FQNEAQ (reference sequence). V lost 5 bases to trimming and J lost 5 bases, with 12 bases between them. There are 14 residues in the CDR3.

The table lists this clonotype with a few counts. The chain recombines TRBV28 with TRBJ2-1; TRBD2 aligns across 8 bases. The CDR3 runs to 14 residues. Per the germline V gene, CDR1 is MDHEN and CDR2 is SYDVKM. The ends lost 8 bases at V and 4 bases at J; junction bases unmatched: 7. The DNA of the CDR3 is TGTGCCAGCGCCAAGGGCGGGGGGTACAATGAGCAGTTCTTC. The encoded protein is CASAKGGGYNEQFF.

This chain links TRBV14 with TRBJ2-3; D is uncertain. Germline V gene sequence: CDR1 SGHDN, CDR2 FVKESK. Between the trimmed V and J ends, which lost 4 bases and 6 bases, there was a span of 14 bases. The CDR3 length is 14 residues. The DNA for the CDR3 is TGTGCCAGCAGCCCTTTCCTAACATCGGATACGCAGTATTTT. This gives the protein CASSPFLTSDTQYF.

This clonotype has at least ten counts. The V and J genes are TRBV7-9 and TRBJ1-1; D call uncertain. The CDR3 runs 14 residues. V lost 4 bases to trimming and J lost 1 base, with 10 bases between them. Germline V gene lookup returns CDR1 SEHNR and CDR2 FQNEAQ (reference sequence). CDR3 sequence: CASSSEAANTEAFF. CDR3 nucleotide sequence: TGTGCCAGCAGCTCTGAGGCAGCGAACACTGAAGCTTTCTTT.